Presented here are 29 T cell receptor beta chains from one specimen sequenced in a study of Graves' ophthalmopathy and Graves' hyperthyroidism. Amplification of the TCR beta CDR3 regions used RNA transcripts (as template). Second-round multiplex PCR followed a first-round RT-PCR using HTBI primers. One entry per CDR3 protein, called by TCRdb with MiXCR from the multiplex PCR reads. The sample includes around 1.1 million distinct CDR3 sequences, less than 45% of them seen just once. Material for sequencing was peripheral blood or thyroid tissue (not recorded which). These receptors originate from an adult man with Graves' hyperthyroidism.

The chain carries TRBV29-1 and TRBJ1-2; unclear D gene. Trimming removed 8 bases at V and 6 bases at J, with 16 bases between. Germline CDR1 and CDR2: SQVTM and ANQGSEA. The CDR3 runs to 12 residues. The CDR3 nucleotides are TGCAGCAGTGACGAGGGAGTGAATGGCTACACCTTC. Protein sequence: CSSDEGVNGYTF.

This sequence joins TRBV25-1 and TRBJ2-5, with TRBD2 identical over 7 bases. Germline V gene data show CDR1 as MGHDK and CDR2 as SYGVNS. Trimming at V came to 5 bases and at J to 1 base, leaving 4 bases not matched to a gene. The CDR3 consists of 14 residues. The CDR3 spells CASSIRGVQETQYF. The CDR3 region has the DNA TGTGCCAGCAGTATACGGGGGGTCCAAGAGACCCAGTACTTC. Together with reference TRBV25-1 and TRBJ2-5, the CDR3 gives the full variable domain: EADIYQTPRYLVIGTGKKITLECSQTMGHDKMYWYQQDPGMELHLIHYSYGVNSTEKGDLSSESTVSRIRTEHFPLTLESARPSHTSQYLCASSIRGVQETQYFGPGTRLLVL.

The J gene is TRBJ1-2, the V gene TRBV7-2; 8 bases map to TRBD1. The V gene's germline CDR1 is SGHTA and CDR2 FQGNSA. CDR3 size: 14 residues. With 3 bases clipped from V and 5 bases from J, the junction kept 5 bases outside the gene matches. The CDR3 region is CASSLDREAYGYTF. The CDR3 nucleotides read TGTGCCAGCAGCTTGGACAGGGAAGCATATGGCTACACCTTC.

CDR3 sequence reads: CASSQGVDSFSPLHF. The CDR3, as DNA: TGCGCCAGCAGCCAAGGAGTGGACAGCTTCTCACCCCTCCACTTT. The chain is built from TRBV4-3 and TRBJ1-6; D is perhaps TRBD1 (6 bases). Germline values: CDR1 LGHNA, CDR2 YSLEER. This CDR3 has 15 amino acids. Trimming pared 1 base from V and 10 bases from J, leaving 14 bases between.

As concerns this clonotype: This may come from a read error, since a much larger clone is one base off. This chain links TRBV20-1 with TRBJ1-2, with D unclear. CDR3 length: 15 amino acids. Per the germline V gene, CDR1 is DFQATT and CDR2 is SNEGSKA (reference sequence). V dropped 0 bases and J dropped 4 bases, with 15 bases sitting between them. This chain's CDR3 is CSARDPIGRAYGYTF. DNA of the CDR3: TGCAGTGCTAGAGATCCCATAGGTCGTGCCTATGGCTACACCTTC.

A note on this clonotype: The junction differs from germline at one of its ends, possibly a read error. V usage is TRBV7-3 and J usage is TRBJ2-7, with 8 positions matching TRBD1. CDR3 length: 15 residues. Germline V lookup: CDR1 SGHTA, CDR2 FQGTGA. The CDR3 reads CASSQARGLASFMYF. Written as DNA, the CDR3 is TGCGCCAGCAGCCAAGCCAGGGGGCTCGCGAGTTTTATGTACTTC.

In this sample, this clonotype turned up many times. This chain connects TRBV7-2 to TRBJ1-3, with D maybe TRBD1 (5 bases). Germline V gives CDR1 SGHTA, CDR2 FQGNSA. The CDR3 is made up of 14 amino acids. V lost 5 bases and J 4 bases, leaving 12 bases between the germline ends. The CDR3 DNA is TGTGCCAGCAGCCCTATCTCAGGGGGAAACACCATATATTTT. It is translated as CASSPISGGNTIYF. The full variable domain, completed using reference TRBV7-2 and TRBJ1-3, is GAGVSQSPSNKVTEKGKDVELRCDPISGHTALYWYRQSLGQGLEFLIYFQGNSAPDKSGLPSDRFSAERTGGSVSTLTIQRTQQEDSAVYLCASSPISGGNTIYFGEGSWLTVV.

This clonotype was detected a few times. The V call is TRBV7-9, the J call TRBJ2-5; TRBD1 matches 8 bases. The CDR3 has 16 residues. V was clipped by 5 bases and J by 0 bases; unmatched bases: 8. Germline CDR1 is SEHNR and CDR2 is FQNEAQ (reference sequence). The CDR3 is CASSPTGQAYQETQYF. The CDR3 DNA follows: TGTGCCAGCAGCCCTACGGGACAGGCTTACCAAGAGACCCAGTACTTC.

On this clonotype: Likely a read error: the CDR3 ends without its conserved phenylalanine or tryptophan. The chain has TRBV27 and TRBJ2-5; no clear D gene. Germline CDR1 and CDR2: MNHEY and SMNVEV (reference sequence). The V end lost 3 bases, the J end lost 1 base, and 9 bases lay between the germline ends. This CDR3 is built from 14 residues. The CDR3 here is CASSFRASQETQYL. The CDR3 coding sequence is TGTGCCAGCAGTTTTCGAGCGTCCCAAGAGACCCAGTACCTC.

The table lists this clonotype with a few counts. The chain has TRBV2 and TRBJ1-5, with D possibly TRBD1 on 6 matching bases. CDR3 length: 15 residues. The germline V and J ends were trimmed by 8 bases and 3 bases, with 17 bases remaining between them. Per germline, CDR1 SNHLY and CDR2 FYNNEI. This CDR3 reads CASRSGGPSNQPQHF. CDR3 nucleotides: TGTGCCAGCCGCTCCGGGGGCCCATCCAATCAGCCCCAGCATTTT.

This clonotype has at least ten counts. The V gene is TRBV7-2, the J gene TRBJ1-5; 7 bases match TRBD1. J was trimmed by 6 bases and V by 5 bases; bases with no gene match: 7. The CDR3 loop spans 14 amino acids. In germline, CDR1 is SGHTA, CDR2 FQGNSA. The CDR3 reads CASSPPTGTQPQHF. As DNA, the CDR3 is TGTGCCAGCAGCCCCCCGACAGGGACTCAGCCCCAGCATTTT.

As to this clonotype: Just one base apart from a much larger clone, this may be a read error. The chain's CDR3 is CASRLGGQGSRGYTF. CDR3 nucleotides: TGCGCCAGCAGGTTGGGTGGACAGGGGTCCCGGGGCTACACCTTC. The chain employs TRBV5-1 and TRBJ1-2; 9 nucleotides agree with TRBD1. CDR3 length: 15 amino acids. From germline, CDR1 is SGHRS and CDR2 YFSETQ. Full variable domain (rest looked up from reference TRBV5-1 and TRBJ1-2): KAGVTQTPRYLIKTRGQQVTLSCSPISGHRSVSWYQQTPGQGLQFLFEYFSETQRNKGNFPGRFSGRQFSNSRSEMNVSTLELGDSALYLCASRLGGQGSRGYTFGSGTRLTVV.

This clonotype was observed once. CDR3 loop: CSVELGRDGYTGELFF. CDR3 DNA: TGCAGCGTTGAATTAGGCAGGGATGGCTACACCGGGGAGCTGTTTTTT. The chain combines TRBV29-1 with TRBJ2-2, with a tentative D call TRBD1 (5 bases). Germline loops: CDR1 SQVTM, CDR2 ANQGSEA. The V end lost 2 bases, the J end lost 3 bases, and 16 bases lay between the germline ends. The CDR3 has 16 residues.

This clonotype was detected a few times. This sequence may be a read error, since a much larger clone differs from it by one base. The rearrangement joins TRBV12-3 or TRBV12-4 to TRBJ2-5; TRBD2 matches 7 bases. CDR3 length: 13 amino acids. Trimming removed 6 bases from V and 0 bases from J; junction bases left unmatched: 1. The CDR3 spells CASRREDQETQYF. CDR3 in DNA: TGTGCCAGCAGACGGGAGGACCAAGAGACCCAGTACTTC.

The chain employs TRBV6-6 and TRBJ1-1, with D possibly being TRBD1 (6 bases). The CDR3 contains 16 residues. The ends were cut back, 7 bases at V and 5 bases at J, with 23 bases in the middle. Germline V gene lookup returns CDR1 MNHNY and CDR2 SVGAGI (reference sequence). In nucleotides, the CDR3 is TGTGCCAGCACAAAAATCCCCGGGGGGGCTGGGACTGAAGCTTTCTTT. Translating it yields CASTKIPGGAGTEAFF.

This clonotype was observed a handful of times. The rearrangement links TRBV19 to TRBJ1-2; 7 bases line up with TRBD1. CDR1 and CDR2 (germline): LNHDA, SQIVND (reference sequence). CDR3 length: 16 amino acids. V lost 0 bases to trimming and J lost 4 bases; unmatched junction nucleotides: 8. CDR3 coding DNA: TGTGCCAGTAGTATAGACGGACAGGAGGCCTCCTATGGCTACACCTTC. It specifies CASSIDGQEASYGYTF.

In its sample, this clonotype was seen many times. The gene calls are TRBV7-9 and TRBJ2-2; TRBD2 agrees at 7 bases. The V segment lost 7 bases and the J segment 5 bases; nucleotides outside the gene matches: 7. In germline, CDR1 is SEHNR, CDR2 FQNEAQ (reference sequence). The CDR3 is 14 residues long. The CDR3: CASNWEGRTGELFF. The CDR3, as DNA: TGTGCCAGCAACTGGGAGGGACGGACCGGGGAGCTGTTTTTT. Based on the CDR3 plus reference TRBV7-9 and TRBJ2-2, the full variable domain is DTGVSQNPRHKITKRGQNVTFRCDPISEHNRLYWYRQTLGQGPEFLTYFQNEAQLEKSRLLSDRFSAERPKGSFSTLEIQRTEQGDSAMYLCASNWEGRTGELFFGEGSRLTVL.

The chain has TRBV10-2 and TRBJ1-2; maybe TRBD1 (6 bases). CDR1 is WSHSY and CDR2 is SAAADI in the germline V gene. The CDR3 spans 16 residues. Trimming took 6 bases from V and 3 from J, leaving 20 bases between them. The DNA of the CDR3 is TGCGCCAGCAGAGATGTTTACAGGGATTTTGACTATGGCTACACCTTC. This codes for CASRDVYRDFDYGYTF.

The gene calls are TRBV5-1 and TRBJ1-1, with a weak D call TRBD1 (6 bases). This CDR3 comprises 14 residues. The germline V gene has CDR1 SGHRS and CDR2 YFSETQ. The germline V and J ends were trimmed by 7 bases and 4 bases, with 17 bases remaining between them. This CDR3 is CASCPLGAGTEAFF. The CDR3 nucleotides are TGCGCCAGCTGCCCCCTGGGGGCGGGCACTGAAGCTTTCTTT.

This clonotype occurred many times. The chain's CDR3 is CAISESRFRTESQETQYF. The CDR3, as DNA: TGTGCCATCAGTGAGTCAAGGTTCAGGACAGAGTCTCAAGAGACCCAGTACTTC. This chain links TRBV10-3 with TRBJ2-5, with D maybe TRBD1 (6 bases). This CDR3 is built from 18 residues. V lost 0 bases and J lost 2, with 19 bases in between. CDR1 and CDR2 from the germline V gene are ENHRY and SYGVKD.

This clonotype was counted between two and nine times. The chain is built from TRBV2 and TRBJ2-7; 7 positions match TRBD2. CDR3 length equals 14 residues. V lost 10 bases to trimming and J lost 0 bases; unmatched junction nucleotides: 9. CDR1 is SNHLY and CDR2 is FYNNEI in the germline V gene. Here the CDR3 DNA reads TGTGCCATCCCTTCTAGCGGTAACTCCTACGAGCAGTACTTC. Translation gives CAIPSSGNSYEQYF.

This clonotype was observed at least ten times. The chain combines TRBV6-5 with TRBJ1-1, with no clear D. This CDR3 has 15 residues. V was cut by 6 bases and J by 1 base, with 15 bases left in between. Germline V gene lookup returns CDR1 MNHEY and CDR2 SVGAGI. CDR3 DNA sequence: TGTGCCAGCAGGACCATGCGGGGAACGAACACTGAAGCTTTCTTT. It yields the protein CASRTMRGTNTEAFF.

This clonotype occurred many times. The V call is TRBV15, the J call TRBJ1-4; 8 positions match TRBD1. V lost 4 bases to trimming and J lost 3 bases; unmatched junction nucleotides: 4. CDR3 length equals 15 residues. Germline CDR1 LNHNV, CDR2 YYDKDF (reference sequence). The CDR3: CATSTETGANEKLFF. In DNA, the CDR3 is TGTGCCACCAGCACGGAGACAGGGGCTAATGAAAAACTGTTTTTT.

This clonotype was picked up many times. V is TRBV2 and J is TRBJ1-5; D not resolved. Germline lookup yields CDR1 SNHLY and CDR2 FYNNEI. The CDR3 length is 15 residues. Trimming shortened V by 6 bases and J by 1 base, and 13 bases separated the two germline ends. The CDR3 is CASRPEGGSNQPQHF. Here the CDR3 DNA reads TGTGCCAGCAGGCCGGAGGGTGGGAGCAATCAGCCCCAGCATTTT.

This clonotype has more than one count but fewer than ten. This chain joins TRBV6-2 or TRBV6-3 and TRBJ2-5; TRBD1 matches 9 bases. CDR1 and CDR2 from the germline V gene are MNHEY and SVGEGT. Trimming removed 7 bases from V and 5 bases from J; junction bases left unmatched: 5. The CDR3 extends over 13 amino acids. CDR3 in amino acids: CASNRQGDETQYF. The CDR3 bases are TGTGCCAGCAACAGACAGGGGGATGAGACCCAGTACTTC.

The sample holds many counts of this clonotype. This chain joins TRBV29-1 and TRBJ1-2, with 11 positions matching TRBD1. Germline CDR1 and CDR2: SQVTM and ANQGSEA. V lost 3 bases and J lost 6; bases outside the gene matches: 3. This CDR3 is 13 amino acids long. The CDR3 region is CSVDRTGGHGYTF. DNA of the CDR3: TGCAGCGTTGACCGGACAGGGGGCCATGGCTACACCTTC.

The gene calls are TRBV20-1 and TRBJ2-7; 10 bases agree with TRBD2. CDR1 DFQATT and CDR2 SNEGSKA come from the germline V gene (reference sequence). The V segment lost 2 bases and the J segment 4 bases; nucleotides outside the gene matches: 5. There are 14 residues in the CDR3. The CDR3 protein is CSARLAGAPYEQYF. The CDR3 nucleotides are TGCAGTGCTAGACTAGCGGGGGCCCCATACGAGCAGTACTTC.

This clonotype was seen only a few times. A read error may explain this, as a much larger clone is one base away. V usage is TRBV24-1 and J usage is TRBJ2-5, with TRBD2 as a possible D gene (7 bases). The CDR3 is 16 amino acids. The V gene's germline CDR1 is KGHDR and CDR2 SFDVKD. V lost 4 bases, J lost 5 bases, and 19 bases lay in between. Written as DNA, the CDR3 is TGTGCCACCAGTGACTTGGGGGGGGCCGGGTTGGAGACCCAGTACTTC. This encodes CATSDLGGAGLETQYF.

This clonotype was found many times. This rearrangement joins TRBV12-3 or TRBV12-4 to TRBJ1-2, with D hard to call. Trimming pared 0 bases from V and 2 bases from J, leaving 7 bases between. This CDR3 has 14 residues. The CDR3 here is CASSLAGLNYGYTF. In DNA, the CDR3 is TGTGCCAGCAGTTTAGCTGGTCTCAACTATGGCTACACCTTC.